This T cell receptor (beta chain) emerged from a study of T cells in localized non-small cell lung cancer (dated by TCRdb to 2020 to 2022). Broadly, across the study: T cell repertoires of some 240 early-stage NSCLC patients were analyzed, with tumors being compared against uninvolved tumor-adjacent lungs. The cohort consisted of around 250 treatment-naive NSCLC patients whose localized lung tumors had been resected. NSCLC patients had a mean age of approximately 70 years, and 120 to 150 were male and 107 female.

Broader findings and caveats from the paper: Because of the exploratory design, TCR variables were selected using unadjusted p-values without false-discovery rate correction. Uninvolved tumor-adjacent lung showed the highest T cell clonality, higher than tumor, which suggests more focused antigenic responses in the uninvolved tumor-adjacent lung. Of the top 100 tumor clones, a median of 57 were detected in paired uninvolved adjacent lung; about 26 were also among that lung's top 100. Because multi-region tumor sequencing was not done, intratumor heterogeneity could not be ruled out. Longer overall survival was associated with higher T cell density in blood, whereas shorter survival was associated with higher clonality in adjacent lung.

Two independent pathologists confirmed that the uninvolved adjacent lung, which was taken at least 2 cm from the tumor margin, was free of atypia. At diagnosis, peripheral blood, uninvolved tumor-adjacent lung and tumor were collected and stored as a combination of fresh-frozen and FFPE material. TCR beta CDR3 regions were sequenced from DNA using the immunoSEQ Assay. As for the authors' bioinformatics: To compute T cell density, TCR beta template counts were normalized to usable DNA, which was estimated by amplifying housekeeping genes. Richness was estimated using the preseqR package, with extrapolation to 400,000 templates for PBMC samples and to 120,000 templates for tissue samples. Clonality was taken to be one minus Pielou's evenness. Tissue-enriched TCRs were identified by differential abundance testing using productive amino-acid clonotypes, minimum total count 5 and alpha 0.1. The Jaccard Index and the Morisita Overlap Index were used to measure repertoire overlap between compartments. GLIPH grouped TCR beta CDR3s together with public tetramer-defined viral CDR3s, and a viral motif had to include at least three viral sequences and also show V-gene enrichment. This immuneACCESS table, as held by TCRdb, lists in-frame sequences with V and J called but not all clones. Of the missing ones, under half trace to an unresolved V gene in checked studies; the others have no known cause. V and J calls and clone size come straight from that table; D and trimming were deduced from the DNA. In this sample the table shows about 1,700 clones, roughly a quarter of which occur a single time. The ten top clones hold roughly 17% of the sample.

CDR1 and CDR2 are read off the germline V gene as SQVTM and ANQGSEA. After removal of 3 bases from V and 10 bases from J, the junction retains 11 bases not matched to a gene. The CDR3, cysteine through phenylalanine, is 15 amino acids long. Only the CDR3 part of the read is kept: 45 bases, read in frame from the first base. As concerns this clone: Its cognate antigen has yet to be identified. Base qualities are missing; no much larger clone stands one base away.

The V gene is TRBV29-1 and the J gene is TRBJ2-1; TRBD1 fits 11 bases in the junction. The clonotype was recovered from an older male donor with stage II lung adenocarcinoma. The sample here was normal lung tissue next to the tumor, taken before any cancer treatment. The nucleotide sequence reads TGCAGCGTTGATAGGGACAGGGGGTTCCTGGAGGAGCAGTTCTTC. This encodes CSVDRDRGFLEEQFF.